One sample yielded the 16 T cell receptor beta chains listed below, sequenced in a study of T-cell reconstitution after alpha-beta-depleted transplantation in children. Unique molecular identifiers were incorporated when the TCRbeta library was constructed. TCRdb reprocessed the PCR reads with MiXCR, giving one entry per CDR3 protein. Among 450,000 to 550,000 distinct CDR3 sequences listed, 10% to 12% were seen once. The source material was PBMCs, mostly from graft donor cells, sampled 180 days after TCRalphabeta/CD19-depleted stem cell transplant. These receptors were taken from a female patient aged 2-9 years who had a stem cell transplant for aplastic anemia, so the T cells may come from the graft donor.

The V call is TRBV7-6, the J call TRBJ2-3, with 8 bases matching TRBD2. J lost 4 bases, V lost 7 bases, and 10 bases had no gene match. The CDR3 extends over 15 amino acids. Germline V CDR1 and CDR2: SGHVS, FNYEAQ. CDR3 sequence: CASTAFSGTADTQYF. The CDR3 nucleotides read TGTGCCAGCACCGCTTTTAGCGGGACCGCAGATACGCAGTATTTT.

The chain joins TRBV18 to TRBJ2-7; 7 bases line up with TRBD1. The V segment lost 3 bases and the J segment 1 base; nucleotides outside the gene matches: 9. The CDR3 sequence is 16 residues long. In germline, CDR1 is KGHSH, CDR2 LQKENI. The CDR3 loop is CASSPKGAFLSYEQYF. The CDR3 bases are TGTGCCAGCTCACCGAAGGGGGCCTTTTTATCCTACGAGCAGTACTTC. The whole variable domain, filled in from reference TRBV18 and TRBJ2-7, reads NAGVMQNPRHLVRRRGQEARLRCSPMKGHSHVYWYRQLPEEGLKFMVYLQKENIIDESGMPKERFSAEFPKEGPSILRIQQVVRGDSAAYFCASSPKGAFLSYEQYFGPGTRLTVT.

This clonotype was counted a few times. The chain employs TRBV19 and TRBJ1-1; D is uncertain. Trimming took 3 bases from V and 1 from J, leaving 15 bases between them. The CDR3 is made up of 16 amino acids. The germline V gene encodes CDR1 LNHDA and CDR2 SQIVND (reference sequence). CDR3: CASSMVPPRTNTEAFF. CDR3 DNA: TGTGCCAGTAGTATGGTGCCCCCCAGGACGAACACTGAAGCTTTCTTT.

This clonotype was seen a handful of times. The rearrangement links TRBV4-2 to TRBJ2-3, with TRBD2 matching 7 bases. This CDR3 contains 16 residues. The germline V gene has CDR1 LGHNA and CDR2 YNFKEQ. Trimming cost V 0 bases and J 5 bases; bases outside gene matches: 8. This CDR3 reads CASSQDFLAVGDTQYF. The CDR3 nucleotides are TGTGCCAGCAGCCAAGATTTCCTAGCGGTAGGAGATACGCAGTATTTT.

V gene TRBV18 combines with J gene TRBJ2-7, with D tentatively TRBD1 (7 bases). Germline V CDR1 and CDR2: KGHSH, LQKENI. The length of the CDR3 is 13 residues. Trimming took off 2 bases at V and 4 bases at J, with 9 bases between the two ends. This CDR3 is CASSPSGGYEQYV. The CDR3 nucleotides are TGTGCCAGCTCACCATCAGGGGGGTACGAGCAGTACGTC.

The table lists this clonotype with many counts. The V call is TRBV6-5, the J call TRBJ2-1; 14 nucleotides line up with TRBD2. The CDR3 extends over 16 amino acids. Looked up from germline, CDR1 is MNHEY and CDR2 is SVGAGI. Unmatched junction bases numbered 7, after V lost 4 bases and J lost 8 bases. DNA of the CDR3: TGTGCCAGCAGTTGGGAGACTAGCGGGAGGGCCCATGAGCAGTTCTTC. Its protein is CASSWETSGRAHEQFF.

The gene calls are TRBV9 and TRBJ1-5; D gene unclear. V was trimmed by 0 bases and J by 7 bases, leaving 11 bases between them. The V gene's germline CDR1 is SGDLS and CDR2 YYNGEE. The length of the CDR3 is 14 residues. CDR3 sequence (DNA): TGTGCCAGCAGCGTAGATCATTTGGGGCAGCCCCAGCATTTT. Its protein is CASSVDHLGQPQHF.

This clonotype turned up a few times. The chain links TRBV6-5 to TRBJ2-7; 10 nucleotides match TRBD1. Trimming cost V 0 bases and J 3 bases; bases outside gene matches: 2. In germline, CDR1 is MNHEY, CDR2 SVGAGI. The CDR3 has 15 residues. CDR3 sequence reads: CASSYSTGGHYEQYF. In DNA form, the CDR3 reads TGTGCCAGCAGTTACTCGACAGGGGGCCACTACGAGCAGTACTTC.

This clonotype was recorded a few times. This chain uses TRBV7-2 with TRBJ1-1, with D possibly being TRBD1 (5 bases). CDR1 is SGHTA, CDR2 FQGNSA, per germline. The CDR3 sequence is 15 residues long. V was pared by 2 bases and J by 0 bases, with 10 bases between. CDR3 residues: CASSLWGEVNTEAFF. Written as DNA, the CDR3 is TGTGCCAGCAGCTTATGGGGGGAGGTGAACACTGAAGCTTTCTTT.

The chain joins TRBV6-1 to TRBJ2-7; 7 bases line up with TRBD2. This CDR3 is built from 15 residues. The V and J ends lost 5 bases and 6 bases, in that order; junction bases with no gene match: 13. Germline V gene sequence: CDR1 MNHNS, CDR2 SASEGT. The CDR3 sequence: CASSTTGGGDSEQYF. The CDR3 nucleotides read TGTGCCAGCAGTACCACGGGGGGTGGGGACTCCGAGCAGTACTTC.

This clonotype came up many times. This sequence joins TRBV5-1 and TRBJ2-1, with 10 bases identical to TRBD2. J was trimmed by 10 bases and V by 7 bases; bases with no gene match: 8. The CDR3 is 13 amino acids. Per the germline V gene, CDR1 is SGHRS and CDR2 is YFSETQ. CDR3 in amino acids: CASRASGGVEQFF. Here the CDR3 DNA reads TGCGCCAGCCGGGCTAGCGGGGGAGTAGAGCAGTTCTTC.

The chain employs TRBV20-1 and TRBJ1-2; D perhaps matches TRBD1 (6 bases). The CDR3 runs 13 residues. Trimming left V 6 bases short and J 0 bases short, with 11 bases between. Germline CDR1 reads DFQATT; CDR2 reads SNEGSKA (reference sequence). The CDR3 nucleotides read TGCAGTGCCGAGAAGGGGGCTAACTATGGCTACACCTTC. Protein: CSAEKGANYGYTF.

This clonotype was picked up many times. V usage is TRBV20-1 and J usage is TRBJ2-7, with D possibly matching TRBD1 (5 bases). V lost 5 bases, J lost 0 bases, and 14 bases lay in between. The germline CDR1 and CDR2 sequences are DFQATT and SNEGSKA (reference sequence). This CDR3 comprises 14 residues. The CDR3 DNA sequence: TGCAGTGCTGGACCCTCGACAGCCTCCTACGAGCAGTACTTC. It codes for CSAGPSTASYEQYF.

This clonotype occurred a few times. The chain links TRBV19 to TRBJ1-1; 7 bases map to TRBD1. V dropped 5 bases and J dropped 6; count of bases not matched to a gene: 12. The CDR3 covers 15 residues. Germline V gene lookup returns CDR1 LNHDA and CDR2 SQIVND (reference sequence). CDR3 nucleotides: TGTGCCAGTAGTGAGCCAAGACAGGGATGGGCTGAAGCTTTCTTT. The encoded protein is CASSEPRQGWAEAFF.

This clonotype was detected ten times or more. The V call is TRBV7-2, the J call TRBJ2-4; D not resolved. Per germline, CDR1 SGHTA and CDR2 FQGNSA. This CDR3 region has 17 residues. Trimming stripped 5 bases from V and 1 base from J, with 18 bases between. CDR3 DNA: TGTGCCAGCAGCAAACACAATAGGGTGCCTGCCAAAAACATTCAGTACTTC. Its protein product is CASSKHNRVPAKNIQYF. The entire variable domain, with the rest obtained from reference TRBV7-2 and TRBJ2-4, is as follows: GAGVSQSPSNKVTEKGKDVELRCDPISGHTALYWYRQSLGQGLEFLIYFQGNSAPDKSGLPSDRFSAERTGGSVSTLTIQRTQQEDSAVYLCASSKHNRVPAKNIQYFGAGTRLSVL.

In this sample, this clonotype turned up a few times. This chain joins TRBV7-3 and TRBJ2-7; the match to TRBD2 covers 9 bases. The CDR3 runs to 15 residues. Germline assignment: CDR1 SGHTA and CDR2 FQGTGA. V was pared by 5 bases and J by 5 bases, with 10 bases of the junction left unmatched. CDR3 loop: CASSKSGRYHDEQYF. CDR3 sequence (DNA): TGTGCCAGCAGCAAAAGCGGGAGGTACCACGACGAGCAGTACTTC.